This TCR beta chain came from a study of Tregs in tolerant kidney transplant recipients (dated by TCRdb to between 2017 and 2020). Regarding the research as a whole: The study used TCRbeta sequencing to identify donor-specific regulatory T cells before combined kidney and bone marrow transplantation, then tracked those cells after transplant. TCRbeta repertoire sequencing was used in a few healthy controls to compare several ways of expanding Tregs specific for an allogeneic donor.

For TCRbeta CDR3 sequencing, genomic DNA from the sorted cells was extracted using the QIAGEN DNeasy Blood and Tissue Kit. High-throughput TCRbeta CDR3 sequencing, which included PCR amplification with bias correction and internal controls, was done commercially through immunoSEQ. From the authors' description of their analysis: A unique productive TCRbeta sequence was defined by the CDR3 nucleotide sequence when primers matched, and otherwise by the CDR3 amino acid sequence together with the Vbeta and Jbeta genes. To correct for sorting error, sequences found in more than one sorted population at a frequency ratio of 2:1 or less were discarded, and the remaining shared sequences were assigned to the population with the higher frequency. A sequence was defined as donor-reactive if the sequence was expanded at least 5-fold in CFSE-low cells compared with unstimulated cells and had a frequency of at least 0.01% in CFSE-low cells. Repertoire divergence was quantified by Jensen-Shannon divergence calculated from the top 100 TCRbeta sequences ranked by frequency. For any sample with multiple sequencing runs, sorting error was corrected in each run separately before the runs were pooled. What TCRdb holds here is the immuneACCESS table cut down to in-frame rearrangements. Part of the clones is not present; checked against another copy, under half of the missing clones reflect an unresolved V gene, and the others are unexplained. V and J calls and clone size follow that table, whereas D and trimming were derived from the DNA. The sample table contains some 110,000 clones; only one count was recorded for 92% of them. Clones ranked in the top ten supply less than 0.7% of the sample.

Unstimulated Tregs (CD4+CD25+CD127-), CD4+ non-Tregs (CD4+CD25-), CD4 and CD8 cells were FACS-sorted from thawed PBMCs. Blood from healthy controls was obtained either as purchased buffy coats or from healthy volunteers. Healthy control blood was processed to PBMCs by Ficoll density gradient and cryopreserved, and patient PBMCs were collected before and after transplant. To note about this clone: The clone's antigen remains unknown. Base qualities are missing; no much larger clone stands one base away.

Study-level results and caveats: Expanding Tregs with activated donor B cells appeared to identify the most biologically relevant and donor-specific TCRbeta repertoire. Because the study included only a small number of patients, the results must be confirmed in larger populations and under other immunosuppression protocols. Biological reproducibility was not examined directly, but technical replication error appeared to be minimal.

The sample taken for sequencing was CD4+ T cells from blood. The sequence was obtained from a human donor in good health.

CDR3 protein: CASSFSQAYSRTF. The DNA reads as follows: TGTGCCAGTAGTTTTAGCCAGGCGTACTCGCGCACCTTC. The chain uses TRBV19 and TRBJ1-2; no confident D gene assignment can be made. Based on the germline V gene (reference sequence), the CDR1 and CDR2 sequences are LNHDA and SQIVND. The CDR3 contains 13 residues, cysteine and phenylalanine counted. CDR3 DNA is the only sequence kept; it has 39 bases, read in frame from the first base. V is clipped by 5 bases and J by 13 bases, and the sequence between their germline boundaries is 20 bases long.